This T cell receptor (beta chain) was identified during a study of T cells in localized non-small cell lung cancer. Broader study findings: Appearing in adjacent lung were a median around 60 of the top 100 tumor clones. Elevated blood T cell density was associated with longer overall survival. Exceeding tumor, uninvolved adjacent lung had the highest T cell clonality.

Remarks on this clone: Antigen unknown.

The table came from immunoSEQ multiplex PCR; TCRdb's copy has only in-frame clones and leaves some out. The sample has a few thousand clones, over 30% seen once. Trimming cost V 6 bases and J 3 bases, with 14 bases left between them. Germline values: CDR1 KGHSH, CDR2 LQKENI. The CDR3 totals 14 residues. V is TRBV18 and J is TRBJ2-5; either TRBD1 or TRBD2 may fit D (5 bases each). This TCR was sampled from a man between 40 and 75 years old with stage II squamous cell lung carcinoma. The sequences come from lung tumor tissue, collected before any cancer treatment. The DNA for the CDR3 is TGTGCCAGCTCCTCAACCGGGGCAGAAGAGACCCAGTACTTC. It codes for CASSSTGAEETQYF.